This T cell receptor (beta chain) comes out of a study of regulatory T cells in long-lasting Graves disease. Arm-PCR of CDR3 regions and iRepertoire HTBI primers were used to build TCR beta libraries. TCRdb independently ran MiXCR on the multiplex PCR reads; one entry per CDR3 protein. The data hold about 310,000 distinct CDR3 sequences, with around 20% observed a single time. This clonotype was seen at least ten times. As to time point: persistent/refractory GD, antithyroid drugs over 5 years with positive TRAb. PBMC RNA served as the TCR library source. From an endocrinology department in Xi'an, China, came the patients. The sample in question was peripheral blood mononuclear cells (PBMCs), obtained when the disease was refractory, from a patient treated with antithyroid drugs. This clonotype was sampled from a female donor with Graves disease.

The chain's CDR3 is CASRGTAFSYNSPLHF. In DNA form, the CDR3 reads TGTGCCAGCAGAGGGACAGCTTTCTCCTATAATTCACCCCTCCACTTT. The chain uses TRBV2 and TRBJ1-6, with TRBD1 identical over 7 bases. CDR3 size: 16 residues. V shed 6 bases, J shed 0 bases, and the junction held 5 bases outside the gene matches. Germline V lookup: CDR1 SNHLY, CDR2 FYNNEI.